The 18 T cell receptor beta chains in this list originate from one sample, sequenced in a study of human T cells and chemical hapten exposure. MiXCR, applied by TCRdb to the RACE reads, yields one record per CDR3 protein. The sample holds 97,000 or so distinct CDR3 sequences; less than 35% are singletons and the top ten take about 9.3%. Indicated time point: patch test 3, about 24 weeks after DPC sensitization. Treatment: therapeutic diphenylcyclopropenone sensitization with weekly scalp DPC. The specimen was whole blood, collected in connection with sensitization to the hapten diphenylcyclopropenone (DPC). Receptors originate from a man aged 40-49 years with alopecia areata. Some clones in this sample may be carry-over from other donors' samples.

As DNA, the CDR3 is TGTGCCAGCAACCAGGGGACTGGAAACACCATATATTTT. Amino acid sequence: CASNQGTGNTIYF. This rearrangement joins TRBV6-1 to TRBJ1-3; D is possibly TRBD1 (6 bases). The CDR3 extends over 13 amino acids. Trimming left V 7 bases short and J 2 bases short, with 9 bases between. Germline lookup yields CDR1 MNHNS and CDR2 SASEGT.

V usage is TRBV10-1 and J usage is TRBJ2-5; 7 nucleotides match TRBD2. Losses at the gene ends were 6 bases for V and 1 base for J; bases not matched to a gene: 5. Germline-derived CDR1 and CDR2 are WNHNN and SYGVQD (reference sequence). The CDR3 consists of 14 residues. CDR3 in DNA: TGCGCCAGCAGCTTGAGCGGGACCCAAGAGACCCAGTACTTC. This sequence encodes CASSLSGTQETQYF.

V is TRBV6-5 and J is TRBJ1-1, with D possibly matching TRBD1 (6 bases). CDR1 and CDR2 from the germline V gene are MNHEY and SVGAGI. Trimming pared 6 bases from V and 9 bases from J, leaving 17 bases between. The CDR3 totals 13 residues. The CDR3 bases are TGTGCCAGCAGCCGCAAACAGGGAACACAAGCTTTCTTT. Encoded protein: CASSRKQGTQAFF.

The table lists this clonotype with a count of one. The rearrangement joins TRBV15 to TRBJ2-3; 7 nucleotides align to TRBD2. V shed 1 base and J 1 base; nucleotides not matched to a gene: 5. The germline gives CDR1 LNHNV, CDR2 YYDKDF (reference sequence). The CDR3 runs to 16 residues. The CDR3 coding sequence is TGTGCCACCAGCAGAGGGGCGGGAGACGGCACAGATACGCAGTATTTT. Amino acid sequence: CATSRGAGDGTDTQYF. Drawing the rest from reference TRBV15 and TRBJ2-3, the complete variable domain is DAMVIQNPRYQVTQFGKPVTLSCSQTLNHNVMYWYQQKSSQAPKLLFHYYDKDFNNEADTPDNFQSRRPNTSFCFLDIRSPGLGDTAMYLCATSRGAGDGTDTQYFGPGTRLTVL.

The rearrangement uses TRBV28 and TRBJ1-4; D not resolved. Trimming stripped 7 bases from V and 5 bases from J, with 14 bases between. This CDR3 has 14 residues. CDR1 is MDHEN, CDR2 SYDVKM, per germline. CDR3 coding DNA: TGTGCCAGCACCCCCGCAGGCCCGAATGAAAAACTGTTTTTT. Translating it yields CASTPAGPNEKLFF.

The chain uses TRBV29-1 and TRBJ1-5; D is unresolved. From germline, CDR1 is SQVTM and CDR2 ANQGSEA. This CDR3 comprises 13 residues. V was trimmed by 4 bases and J by 1 base, leaving 8 bases between them. This chain's CDR3 is CSVADGSNQPQHF. DNA for the CDR3: TGCAGCGTTGCGGACGGGAGCAATCAGCCCCAGCATTTT.

This rearrangement joins TRBV6-6 to TRBJ1-5, with a weak D call TRBD1 (6 bases). Trimming shortened V by 0 bases and J by 3 bases, and 21 bases separated the two germline ends. Germline CDR1 reads MNHNY; CDR2 reads SVGAGI (reference sequence). The CDR3 extends over 19 amino acids. The CDR3 DNA follows: TGTGCCAGCAGTTACTCGATCTCCGGGGGGCTCGGGAACAATCAGCCCCAGCATTTT. Protein product: CASSYSISGGLGNNQPQHF.

The CDR3 bases are TGTGCCAGCAGTTTAATTAAACCCTACGAGCAGTACTTC. Encoded protein: CASSLIKPYEQYF. The chain joins TRBV28 to TRBJ2-7; D is uncertain. The CDR3 runs 13 residues. Germline loops: CDR1 MDHEN, CDR2 SYDVKM. With 2 bases removed from V and 2 bases from J, the gap between germline ends came to 7 bases.

This clonotype was counted a few times. The chain uses TRBV9 and TRBJ2-7; a weak D match, TRBD2 (6 bases). V lost 2 bases and J lost 2, with 14 bases in between. Germline-derived CDR1 and CDR2 are SGDLS and YYNGEE. The CDR3 is 15 amino acids. The DNA for the CDR3 is TGTGCCAGCAGCGTTGGGCTAGCGAGTGCCTACGAGCAGTACTTC. Amino acid sequence: CASSVGLASAYEQYF.

This chain uses TRBV27 with TRBJ1-5; D possibly corresponds to TRBD1 (6 bases). V was clipped by 5 bases and J by 5 bases, with 13 bases between them. This CDR3 region has 14 residues. Germline-derived CDR1 and CDR2 are MNHEY and SMNVEV (reference sequence). This chain's CDR3 is CASSPGAGDQPQHF. CDR3 in DNA: TGTGCCAGCAGTCCTGGGGCAGGGGATCAGCCCCAGCATTTT.

The CDR3 DNA sequence: TGCGCCAGCAGCAGGCAGACAGGGAGCTCCTATAATTCACCCCTCCACTTT. This gives the protein CASSRQTGSSYNSPLHF. The V and J genes are TRBV5-1 and TRBJ1-6; TRBD1 agrees at 7 bases. This CDR3 has 17 residues. CDR1 and CDR2 (germline): SGHRS, YFSETQ. With 4 bases clipped from V and 0 bases from J, the junction kept 7 bases outside the gene matches.

The chain employs TRBV6-5 and TRBJ1-1; D not certain. The V end was cut by 3 bases, the J end by 5 bases, with 10 bases between. The CDR3 has 13 residues. Germline values: CDR1 MNHEY, CDR2 SVGAGI. The CDR3 loop reads CASSYEGRTEAFF. CDR3 nucleotides: TGTGCCAGCAGTTATGAAGGAAGGACTGAAGCTTTCTTT.

This clonotype came up a few times. The rearrangement links TRBV12-3 or TRBV12-4 to TRBJ2-2; 10 nucleotides match TRBD1. This CDR3 comprises 17 residues. V dropped 3 bases and J dropped 3; count of bases not matched to a gene: 7. The CDR3 here is CASSLGTGVRYTGELFF. DNA of the CDR3: TGTGCCAGCAGTTTGGGGACAGGGGTCAGGTACACCGGGGAGCTGTTTTTT.

The V call is TRBV28, the J call TRBJ2-7, with unresolved D. Germline V gene sequence: CDR1 MDHEN, CDR2 SYDVKM. This CDR3 spans 15 amino acids. V lost 6 bases to trimming and J lost 0 bases, with 15 bases between them. CDR3 protein: CASSTWRWSSYEQYF. The CDR3, as DNA: TGTGCCAGCAGCACCTGGCGGTGGAGCTCCTACGAGCAGTACTTC. Variable domain in full (rest from reference TRBV28 and TRBJ2-7): DVKVTQSSRYLVKRTGEKVFLECVQDMDHENMFWYRQDPGLGLRLIYFSYDVKMKEKGDIPEGYSVSREKKERFSLILESASTNQTSMYLCASSTWRWSSYEQYFGPGTRLTVT.

This clonotype was recorded at least ten times. The J gene is TRBJ2-3, the V gene TRBV7-9; TRBD2 matches 12 bases. The CDR3 contains 14 residues. CDR1 is SEHNR, CDR2 FQNEAQ, per germline (reference sequence). V was pared by 4 bases and J by 9 bases, with 5 bases of the junction left unmatched. CDR3 protein: CASSSGLAGHTQYF. DNA of the CDR3: TGTGCCAGCAGCTCCGGACTAGCGGGACACACGCAGTATTTT.

CDR3 sequence: CSARGRSGWTQYF. CDR3 nucleotide sequence: TGCAGTGCTAGGGGTCGATCTGGGTGGACCCAGTACTTC. The chain joins TRBV20-1 to TRBJ2-5; no definite D call. Germline lookup yields CDR1 DFQATT and CDR2 SNEGSKA (reference sequence). The CDR3 sequence is 13 residues long. Trimming removed 3 bases at V and 7 bases at J, with 15 bases between.

The table lists this clonotype with a few counts. The V and J genes are TRBV20-1 and TRBJ2-3; TRBD2 matches at 14 bases. Germline V gene lookup returns CDR1 DFQATT and CDR2 SNEGSKA (reference sequence). Germline trimming cut 3 bases from V and 1 base from J; bases unmatched to any gene: 12. This CDR3 is built from 19 residues. The CDR3 region is CSASFLGTSGRVGTDTQYF. The CDR3 DNA is TGCAGTGCTAGCTTTCTCGGGACTAGCGGGAGAGTAGGCACAGATACGCAGTATTTT.

This clonotype has a handful of counts. The rearrangement links TRBV10-3 to TRBJ2-3, with TRBD2 matching over 9 bases. V lost 10 bases and J lost 0; bases outside the gene matches: 5. There are 14 residues in the CDR3. CDR1 ENHRY and CDR2 SYGVKD come from the germline V gene. The CDR3 is CASSSGESTDTQYF. The CDR3 coding sequence is TGTGCCAGTTCTAGCGGGGAGAGCACAGATACGCAGTATTTT.